This T cell receptor (beta chain) was recovered during a study of Graves' ophthalmopathy and Graves' hyperthyroidism. Across the study: Investigators collected peripheral blood at initial diagnosis, before any treatment was given.

RNA served as the template for amplifying TCR beta CDR3 regions. Second-round multiplex PCR came after first-round RT-PCR with HTBI primers. TCRdb re-derived calls from the multiplex PCR reads in MiXCR, one entry per CDR3 protein. The sample includes about 620,000 distinct CDR3 sequences, 22% of them seen just once. Trimming took off 2 bases at V and 7 bases at J, with 14 bases between the two ends. Germline CDR1 MDHEN, CDR2 SYDVKM. The CDR3 totals 14 residues. Orbital computed tomography, thyroid ultrasound, TRAb, serum thyroxine and clinical symptoms formed the basis of diagnosis. Study findings and constraints: Thyroid clonotypes that were expanded above 0.001 frequency mostly also appeared in blood. A model of 13 signatures distinguished ophthalmopathy from stable hyperthyroidism at around 90% sensitivity and nearly 83% specificity.

Of note for this clonotype: As yet, its antigen is unknown.

Sequences were obtained from peripheral blood. V and J are TRBV28 and TRBJ1-2; D is perhaps TRBD1 (5 bases). The source is a woman aged 18 to 35 with stable Graves' hyperthyroidism. Some clones in this sample may be carry-over from other donors' samples. The CDR3 nucleotides are TGTGCCAGCAGTTTAGTTGGCAGGGCTGTTGGCTACACCTTC. Protein product: CASSLVGRAVGYTF.